Sequencing of this T cell receptor (beta chain) was carried out in a study of CXCR3-negative and CXCR3-positive naive CD8 T cells (dated by TCRdb to the late 2010s). Study-wide context: Roughly 130 million TRB reads were obtained in total, roughly 1.5 +/- 0.3 million reads per library. The diversity and physicochemical repertoire analyses included 11 donors pooled from two independent experiments. TRBV-TRBJ cluster analysis included naive subsets from a handful of donors and memory cells from 3 donors. General findings and caveats noted by the study authors: Freshly isolated PBMCs were used for most assays because CXCR3 expression partially decreased after cryopreservation. Because surface CD5, which is linked to self-reactivity in mice, was comparable between the naive subsets, TCR interaction strength was also inferred from the physicochemical properties of TRB CDR3s. Compared with CXCR3-negative naive cells, CXCR3-positive naive cells had TRB CDR3s with higher hydrophobicity (lower Kidera factor 4), lower energy, and higher strength and volume indices. TRBV-TRBJ usage was similar between naive CXCR3-negative and CXCR3-positive cells from the same donor, while memory cells showed distinct patterns. Both naive subsets had comparably high repertoire diversity, while memory CD8+ T cells had much lower repertoire diversity.

Concerning this clonotype itself: The antigen it recognizes is unknown.

The CDR3 contains 16 residues, cysteine and phenylalanine counted. No DNA accompanies this entry. In the germline V gene, CDR1 corresponds to LGHNA and CDR2 to YSLEER. Each CD8+ T cell subset was flow-sorted in triplicate, and 300,000 cells per subset were placed directly into RLT lysis buffer. To keep memory contaminants out, a stringent definition of naive CD8+ T cells was applied: CD45RO-CCR7+CD27+CD95-. Using standard density gradient centrifugation, peripheral blood mononuclear cells were isolated from buffy coats. Naive CXCR3-negative and CXCR3-positive CD8+ T cells were flow-sorted using a FACSAria III. Total RNA was extracted from sorted cells using an RNeasy Mini Kit. Data came from a NextSeq 550. The Human TCR Profiling Kit (MiLaboratory) was used to make UMI-labeled 5' RACE TRB cDNA libraries. cDNA synthesis used the entire amount of extracted RNA, and PCR amplification then used the entire amount of cDNA produced. Libraries were prepared in parallel with an identical number of PCR cycles. The published analysis was carried out like this. With a requirement of at least two reads per UMI, MIGEC and MiXCR extracted about 50,000 +/- 10,000 unique UMI-labeled TRB cDNA molecules per library. Each library averaged around 40,000 +/- 10,000 functional in-frame TRB CDR3 nucleotide clonotypes without stop codons. After each sample was downsampled to 5000 UMI-labeled TRB molecules, VDJtools was used to calculate diversity metrics such as normalized Shannon-Wiener and Chao1. VDJtools was used to calculate clonotype-size-weighted physicochemical properties of the central five CDR3 residues, namely interaction energy, strength, volume and Kidera factor 4. Each CDR3 protein sequence appears as one entry after TCRdb reprocessed the reads, and no DNA is included. TCRdb assigned the V and J calls; the authors' analysis was not used. This sample's table has entries for fewer than 95,000 distinct CDR3 sequences. The ten largest clones represent about 1% of the sample.

The chain uses TRBV4-3 and TRBJ2-5; TCRdb's D call, TRBD1, is unchecked because there is no DNA. The sequence was collected from a human donor in good health. Some clones in this sample may be carry-over from other donors' samples. Sample: naive CXCR3- CD8+ T cells from blood. The cell subset or site tag for this specimen amounts to: CD45RO-CCR7+CD27+CD95- naive CD8+ T cells lacking CXCR3 (TNR3-). The CDR3 loop reads CASSQETGGGGETQYF.